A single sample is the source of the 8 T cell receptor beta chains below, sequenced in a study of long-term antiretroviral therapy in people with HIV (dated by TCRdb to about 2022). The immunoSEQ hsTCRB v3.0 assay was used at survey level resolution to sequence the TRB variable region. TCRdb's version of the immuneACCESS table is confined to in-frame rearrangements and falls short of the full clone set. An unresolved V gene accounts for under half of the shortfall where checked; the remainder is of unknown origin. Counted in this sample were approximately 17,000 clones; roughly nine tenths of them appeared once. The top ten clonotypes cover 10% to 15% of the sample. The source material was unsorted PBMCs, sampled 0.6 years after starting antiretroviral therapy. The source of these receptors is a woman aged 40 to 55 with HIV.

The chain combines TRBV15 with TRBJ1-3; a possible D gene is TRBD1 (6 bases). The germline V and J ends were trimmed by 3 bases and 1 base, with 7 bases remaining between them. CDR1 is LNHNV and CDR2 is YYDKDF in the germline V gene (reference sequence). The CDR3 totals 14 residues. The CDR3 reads CATSSDRSGNTIYF. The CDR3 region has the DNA TGTGCCACCAGCAGCGACAGGTCTGGAAACACCATATATTTT.

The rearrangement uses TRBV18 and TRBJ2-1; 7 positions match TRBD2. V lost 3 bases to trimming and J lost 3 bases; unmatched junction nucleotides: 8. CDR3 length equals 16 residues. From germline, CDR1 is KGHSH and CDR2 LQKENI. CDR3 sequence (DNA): TGTGCCAGCTCACCCAATGGCGGGGGACTCTACAATGAGCAGTTCTTC. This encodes CASSPNGGGLYNEQFF.

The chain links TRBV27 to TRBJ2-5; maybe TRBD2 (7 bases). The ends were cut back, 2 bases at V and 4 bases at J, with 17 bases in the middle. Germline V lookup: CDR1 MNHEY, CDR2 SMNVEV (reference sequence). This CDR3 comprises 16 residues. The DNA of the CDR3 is TGTGCCAGCAGTTTACGCCTCCGGGGGGCGCGAGAGACCCAGTACTTC. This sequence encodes CASSLRLRGARETQYF.

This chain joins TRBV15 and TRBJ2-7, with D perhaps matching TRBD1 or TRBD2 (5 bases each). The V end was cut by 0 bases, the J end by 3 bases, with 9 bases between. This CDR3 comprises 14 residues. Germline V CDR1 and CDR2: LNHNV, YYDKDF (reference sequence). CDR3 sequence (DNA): TGTGCCACCAGCAGAGACAGGGAGAACTACGAGCAGTACTTC. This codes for CATSRDRENYEQYF.

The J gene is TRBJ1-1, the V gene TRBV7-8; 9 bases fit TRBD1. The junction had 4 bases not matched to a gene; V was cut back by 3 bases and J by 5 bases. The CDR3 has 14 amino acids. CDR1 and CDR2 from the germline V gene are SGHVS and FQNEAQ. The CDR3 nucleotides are TGTGCCAGCAGCTTTGGGACAGGGCTGACTGAAGCTTTCTTT. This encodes CASSFGTGLTEAFF.

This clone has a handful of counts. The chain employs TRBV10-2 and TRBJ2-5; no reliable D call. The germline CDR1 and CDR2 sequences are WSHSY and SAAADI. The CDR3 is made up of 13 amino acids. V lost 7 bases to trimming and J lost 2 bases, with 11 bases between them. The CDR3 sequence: CASTAASQETQYF. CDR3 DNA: TGCGCCAGCACGGCAGCTAGTCAAGAGACCCAGTACTTC.

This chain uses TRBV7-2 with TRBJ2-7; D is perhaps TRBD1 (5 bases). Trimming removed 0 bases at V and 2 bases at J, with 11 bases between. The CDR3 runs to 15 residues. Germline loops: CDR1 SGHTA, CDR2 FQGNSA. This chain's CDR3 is CASSLAWGSTYEQYF. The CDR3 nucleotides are TGTGCCAGCAGCTTAGCGTGGGGCTCTACCTACGAGCAGTACTTC.

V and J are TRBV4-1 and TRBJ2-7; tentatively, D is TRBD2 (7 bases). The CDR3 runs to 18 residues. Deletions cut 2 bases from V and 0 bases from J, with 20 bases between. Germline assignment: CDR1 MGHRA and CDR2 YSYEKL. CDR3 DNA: TGCGCCAGCAGCCAAACTGGGGGAGGGGGTGTCCTCTCCTACGAGCAGTACTTC. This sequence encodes CASSQTGGGGVLSYEQYF.